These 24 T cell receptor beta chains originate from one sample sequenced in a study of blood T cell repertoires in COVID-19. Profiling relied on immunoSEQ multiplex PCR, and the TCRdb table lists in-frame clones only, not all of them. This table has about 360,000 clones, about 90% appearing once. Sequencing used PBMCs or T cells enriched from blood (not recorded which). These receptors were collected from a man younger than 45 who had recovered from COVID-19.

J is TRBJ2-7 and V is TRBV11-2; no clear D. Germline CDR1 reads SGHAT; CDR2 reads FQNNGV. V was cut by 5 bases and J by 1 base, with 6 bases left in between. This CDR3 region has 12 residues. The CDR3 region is CASSQTSYEQYF. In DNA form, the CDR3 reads TGTGCCAGCAGCCAAACTTCCTACGAGCAGTACTTC.

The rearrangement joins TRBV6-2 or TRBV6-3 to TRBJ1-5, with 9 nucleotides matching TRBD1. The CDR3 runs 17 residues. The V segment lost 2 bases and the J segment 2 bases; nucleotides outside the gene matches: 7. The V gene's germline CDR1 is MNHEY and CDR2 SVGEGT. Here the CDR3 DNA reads TGTGCCAGCAGTTACCATCACAGGGGGCCTGGCAATCAGCCCCAGCATTTT. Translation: CASSYHHRGPGNQPQHF.

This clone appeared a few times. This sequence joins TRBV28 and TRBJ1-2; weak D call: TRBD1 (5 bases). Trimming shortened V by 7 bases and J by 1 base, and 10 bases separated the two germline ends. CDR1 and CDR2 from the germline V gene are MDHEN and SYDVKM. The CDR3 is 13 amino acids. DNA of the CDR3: TGTGCCAGCACGGGTAGGGGTAACTATGGCTACACCTTC. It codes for CASTGRGNYGYTF.

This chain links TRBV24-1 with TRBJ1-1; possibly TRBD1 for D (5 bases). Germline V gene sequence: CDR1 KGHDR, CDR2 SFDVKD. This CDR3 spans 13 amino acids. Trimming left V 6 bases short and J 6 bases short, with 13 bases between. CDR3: CATSQGPSSEAFF. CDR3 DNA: TGTGCCACCAGTCAGGGCCCGAGCTCTGAAGCTTTCTTT.

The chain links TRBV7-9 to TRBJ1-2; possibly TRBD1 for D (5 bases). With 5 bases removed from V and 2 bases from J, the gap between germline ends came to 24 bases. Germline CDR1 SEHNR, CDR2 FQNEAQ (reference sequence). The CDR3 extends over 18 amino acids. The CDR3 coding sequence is TGTGCCAGCAGCCCCCCGGGGGGGTCTAAAGATTACAACTATGGCTACACCTTC. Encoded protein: CASSPPGGSKDYNYGYTF.

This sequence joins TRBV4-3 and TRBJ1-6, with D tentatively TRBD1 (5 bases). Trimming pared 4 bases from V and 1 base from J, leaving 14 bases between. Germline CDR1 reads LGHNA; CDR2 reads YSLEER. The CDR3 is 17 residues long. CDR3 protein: CASSLDLGASYNSPLHF. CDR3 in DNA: TGCGCCAGCAGCCTAGATCTAGGGGCATCCTATAATTCACCCCTCCACTTT.

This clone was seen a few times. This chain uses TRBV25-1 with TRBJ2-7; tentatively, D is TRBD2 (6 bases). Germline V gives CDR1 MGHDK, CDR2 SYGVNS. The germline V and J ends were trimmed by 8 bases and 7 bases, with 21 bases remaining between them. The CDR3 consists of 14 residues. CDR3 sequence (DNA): TGTGCCAGCGGGCGGGATGCCTCTACGCGGGAGCAGTACTTC. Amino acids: CASGRDASTREQYF.

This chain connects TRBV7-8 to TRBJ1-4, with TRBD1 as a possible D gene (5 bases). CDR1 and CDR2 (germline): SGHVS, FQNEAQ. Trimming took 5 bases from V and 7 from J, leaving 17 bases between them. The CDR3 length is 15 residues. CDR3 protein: CASSPGGVGGEKLFF. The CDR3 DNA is TGTGCCAGCAGCCCTGGTGGGGTGGGGGGTGAAAAACTGTTTTTT.

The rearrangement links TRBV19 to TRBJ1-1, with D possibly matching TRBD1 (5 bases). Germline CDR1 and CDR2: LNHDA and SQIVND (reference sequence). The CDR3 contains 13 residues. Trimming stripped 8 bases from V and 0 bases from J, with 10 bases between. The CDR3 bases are TGTGCCAGTCGAGACAGCATGAACACTGAAGCTTTCTTT. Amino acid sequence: CASRDSMNTEAFF. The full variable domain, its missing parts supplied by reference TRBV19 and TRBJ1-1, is DGGITQSPKYLFRKEGQNVTLSCEQNLNHDAMYWYRQDPGQGLRLIYYSQIVNDFQKGDIAEGYSVSREKKESFPLTVTSAQKNPTAFYLCASRDSMNTEAFFGQGTRLTVV.

The chain's CDR3 is CASSSQGWETEAFF. CDR3 in DNA: TGTGCCAGCAGTTCCCAGGGTTGGGAAACTGAAGCTTTCTTT. V and J are TRBV27 and TRBJ1-1, with D perhaps TRBD1 (5 bases). CDR1 MNHEY and CDR2 SMNVEV come from the germline V gene (reference sequence). Trimming removed 4 bases from V and 5 bases from J, with 14 bases in between. This CDR3 has 14 amino acids.

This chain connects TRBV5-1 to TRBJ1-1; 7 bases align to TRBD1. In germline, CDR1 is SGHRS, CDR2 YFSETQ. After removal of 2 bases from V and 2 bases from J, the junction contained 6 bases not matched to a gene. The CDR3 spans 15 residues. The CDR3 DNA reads TGCGCCAGCAGCTTAACCGGGACAGCAAACACTGAAGCTTTCTTT. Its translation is CASSLTGTANTEAFF.

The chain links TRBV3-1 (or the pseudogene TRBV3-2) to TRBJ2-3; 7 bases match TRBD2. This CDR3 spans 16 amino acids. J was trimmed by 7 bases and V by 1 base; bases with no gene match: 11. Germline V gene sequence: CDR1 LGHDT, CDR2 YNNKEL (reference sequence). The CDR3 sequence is CASSQVLISGVNTQYF. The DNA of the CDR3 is TGTGCCAGCAGCCAAGTTCTTATAAGCGGGGTTAATACGCAGTATTTT.

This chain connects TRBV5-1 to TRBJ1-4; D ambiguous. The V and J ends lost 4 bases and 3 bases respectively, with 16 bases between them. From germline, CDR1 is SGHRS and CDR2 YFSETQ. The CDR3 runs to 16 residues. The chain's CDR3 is CASSGLGGLANEKLFF. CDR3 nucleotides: TGCGCCAGCAGCGGGCTGGGAGGATTGGCTAATGAAAAACTGTTTTTT. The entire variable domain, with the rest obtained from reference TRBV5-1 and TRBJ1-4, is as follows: KAGVTQTPRYLIKTRGQQVTLSCSPISGHRSVSWYQQTPGQGLQFLFEYFSETQRNKGNFPGRFSGRQFSNSRSEMNVSTLELGDSALYLCASSGLGGLANEKLFFGSGTQLSVL.

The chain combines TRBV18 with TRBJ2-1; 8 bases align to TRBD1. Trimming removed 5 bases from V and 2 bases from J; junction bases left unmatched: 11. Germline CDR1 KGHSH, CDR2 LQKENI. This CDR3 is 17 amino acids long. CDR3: CASSASIPGQAYNEQFF. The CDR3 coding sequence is TGTGCCAGCTCAGCATCAATCCCGGGACAGGCCTACAATGAGCAGTTCTTC. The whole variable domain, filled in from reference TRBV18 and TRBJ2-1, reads NAGVMQNPRHLVRRRGQEARLRCSPMKGHSHVYWYRQLPEEGLKFMVYLQKENIIDESGMPKERFSAEFPKEGPSILRIQQVVRGDSAAYFCASSASIPGQAYNEQFFGPGTRLTVL.

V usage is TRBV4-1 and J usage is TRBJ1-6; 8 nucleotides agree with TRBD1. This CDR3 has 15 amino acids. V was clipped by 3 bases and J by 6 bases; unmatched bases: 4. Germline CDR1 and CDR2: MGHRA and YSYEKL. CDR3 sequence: CASSQGQVLNSPLHF. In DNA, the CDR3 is TGCGCCAGCAGCCAGGGACAGGTACTTAATTCACCCCTCCACTTT.

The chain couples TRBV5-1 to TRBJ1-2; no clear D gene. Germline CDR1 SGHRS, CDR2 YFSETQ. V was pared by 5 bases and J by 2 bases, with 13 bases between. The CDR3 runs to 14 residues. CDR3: CASRITDSNYGYTF. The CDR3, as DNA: TGCGCCAGCAGGATCACAGATTCGAACTATGGCTACACCTTC.

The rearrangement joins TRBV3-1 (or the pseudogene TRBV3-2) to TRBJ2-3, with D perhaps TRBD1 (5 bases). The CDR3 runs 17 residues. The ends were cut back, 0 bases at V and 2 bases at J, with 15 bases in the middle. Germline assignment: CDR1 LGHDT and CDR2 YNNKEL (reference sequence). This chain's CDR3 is CASSQDPTESHTDTQYF. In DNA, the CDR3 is TGTGCCAGCAGCCAAGACCCGACAGAATCTCACACAGATACGCAGTATTTT.

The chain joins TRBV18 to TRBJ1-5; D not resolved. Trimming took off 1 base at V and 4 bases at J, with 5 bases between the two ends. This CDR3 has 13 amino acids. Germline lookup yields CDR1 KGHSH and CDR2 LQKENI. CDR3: CASSPQRNQPQHF. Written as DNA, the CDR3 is TGTGCCAGCTCACCACAGAGGAATCAGCCCCAGCATTTT.

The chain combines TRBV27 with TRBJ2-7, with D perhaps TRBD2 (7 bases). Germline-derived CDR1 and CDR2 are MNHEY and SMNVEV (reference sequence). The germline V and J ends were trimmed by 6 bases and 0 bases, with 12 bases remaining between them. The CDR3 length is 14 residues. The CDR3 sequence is CASRWGGPSYEQYF. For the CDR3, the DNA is TGTGCCAGCAGATGGGGGGGGCCCTCCTACGAGCAGTACTTC.

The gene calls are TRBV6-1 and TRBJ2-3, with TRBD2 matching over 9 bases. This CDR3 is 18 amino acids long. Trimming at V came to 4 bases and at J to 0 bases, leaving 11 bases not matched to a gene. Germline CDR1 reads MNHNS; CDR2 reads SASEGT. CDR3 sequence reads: CASSVLGLAGASTDTQYF. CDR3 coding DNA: TGTGCCAGCAGTGTTTTGGGACTAGCAGGAGCTAGCACAGATACGCAGTATTTT.

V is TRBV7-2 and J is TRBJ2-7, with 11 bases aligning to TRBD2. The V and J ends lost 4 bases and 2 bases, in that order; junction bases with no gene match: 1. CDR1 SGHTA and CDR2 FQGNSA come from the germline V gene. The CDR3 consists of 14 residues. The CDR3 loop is CASSYSGGAYEQYF. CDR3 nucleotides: TGTGCCAGCAGCTATAGCGGGGGGGCCTACGAGCAGTACTTC.

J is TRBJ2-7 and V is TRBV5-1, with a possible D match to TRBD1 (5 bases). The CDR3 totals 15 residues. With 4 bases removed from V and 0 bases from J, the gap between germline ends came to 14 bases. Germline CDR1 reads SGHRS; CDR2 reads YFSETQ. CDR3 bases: TGCGCCAGCAGCCCACCGGAAAGGGGCTCCTACGAGCAGTACTTC. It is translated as CASSPPERGSYEQYF. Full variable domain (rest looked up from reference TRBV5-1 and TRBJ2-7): KAGVTQTPRYLIKTRGQQVTLSCSPISGHRSVSWYQQTPGQGLQFLFEYFSETQRNKGNFPGRFSGRQFSNSRSEMNVSTLELGDSALYLCASSPPERGSYEQYFGPGTRLTVT.

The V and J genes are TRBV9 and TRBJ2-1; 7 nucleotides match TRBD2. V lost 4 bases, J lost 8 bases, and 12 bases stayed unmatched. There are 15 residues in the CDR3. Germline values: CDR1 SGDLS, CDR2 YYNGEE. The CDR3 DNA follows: TGTGCCAGCAGCCAAAGCCAAGGACTAGGGGATGAGCAGTTCTTC. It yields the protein CASSQSQGLGDEQFF.

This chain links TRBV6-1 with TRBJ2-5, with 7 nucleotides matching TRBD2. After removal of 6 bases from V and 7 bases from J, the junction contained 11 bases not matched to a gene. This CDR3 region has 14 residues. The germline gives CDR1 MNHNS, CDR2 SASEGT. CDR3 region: CASSLERGGWTQYF. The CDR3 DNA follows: TGTGCCAGCAGCCTAGAGCGGGGAGGATGGACCCAGTACTTC.